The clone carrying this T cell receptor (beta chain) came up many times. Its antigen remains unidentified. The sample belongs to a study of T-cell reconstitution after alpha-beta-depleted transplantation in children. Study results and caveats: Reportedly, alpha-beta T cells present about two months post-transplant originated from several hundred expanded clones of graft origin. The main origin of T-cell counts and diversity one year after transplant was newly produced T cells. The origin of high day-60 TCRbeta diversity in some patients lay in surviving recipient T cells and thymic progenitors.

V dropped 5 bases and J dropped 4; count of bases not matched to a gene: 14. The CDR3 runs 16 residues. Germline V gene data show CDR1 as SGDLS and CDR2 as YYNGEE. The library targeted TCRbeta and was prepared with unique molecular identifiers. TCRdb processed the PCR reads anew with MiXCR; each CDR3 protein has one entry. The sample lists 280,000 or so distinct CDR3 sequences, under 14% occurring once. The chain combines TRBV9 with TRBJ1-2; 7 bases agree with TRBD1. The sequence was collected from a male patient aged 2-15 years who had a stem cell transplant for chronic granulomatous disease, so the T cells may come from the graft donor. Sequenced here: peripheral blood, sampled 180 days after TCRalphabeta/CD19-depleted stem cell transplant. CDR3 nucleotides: TGTGCCAGCAGTGCTCCCGGGACAGCACTCTCCTATGGCTACACCTTC. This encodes CASSAPGTALSYGYTF.